The sequence of this TCR beta chain was determined in a study of cytomegalovirus exposure and HLA in healthy donors. In the study overall: An earlier analysis found some 100 million unique TCR beta sequences from approximately 190 million T cells.

The study's findings and limits: Rare TCR sequences dominated, though some public TCRs recurred in many donors.

PCR used 60 Vbeta primers and 13 Jbeta primers. Produced via immunoSEQ multiplex PCR; TCRdb's table is partial and in-frame only. The profile shows around 140,000 clones, roughly four fifths of them singletons. A word on this clone: Its target is not known.

Sequencing was performed on PBMCs. The clonotype comes from a male donor in good health and CMV-seronegative.

The CDR3 here is CAIKFTSGSDTGELFF. In DNA, the CDR3 is TGTGCCATCAAATTCACTAGCGGGAGTGACACCGGGGAGCTGTTTTTT. The genes are TRBV10-3 and TRBJ2-2; 11 nucleotides align to TRBD2. From germline, CDR1 is ENHRY and CDR2 SYGVKD. CDR3 length equals 16 residues. The V gene end was trimmed by 7 bases and the J gene end by 3 bases; junction bases not matched to a gene: 7.